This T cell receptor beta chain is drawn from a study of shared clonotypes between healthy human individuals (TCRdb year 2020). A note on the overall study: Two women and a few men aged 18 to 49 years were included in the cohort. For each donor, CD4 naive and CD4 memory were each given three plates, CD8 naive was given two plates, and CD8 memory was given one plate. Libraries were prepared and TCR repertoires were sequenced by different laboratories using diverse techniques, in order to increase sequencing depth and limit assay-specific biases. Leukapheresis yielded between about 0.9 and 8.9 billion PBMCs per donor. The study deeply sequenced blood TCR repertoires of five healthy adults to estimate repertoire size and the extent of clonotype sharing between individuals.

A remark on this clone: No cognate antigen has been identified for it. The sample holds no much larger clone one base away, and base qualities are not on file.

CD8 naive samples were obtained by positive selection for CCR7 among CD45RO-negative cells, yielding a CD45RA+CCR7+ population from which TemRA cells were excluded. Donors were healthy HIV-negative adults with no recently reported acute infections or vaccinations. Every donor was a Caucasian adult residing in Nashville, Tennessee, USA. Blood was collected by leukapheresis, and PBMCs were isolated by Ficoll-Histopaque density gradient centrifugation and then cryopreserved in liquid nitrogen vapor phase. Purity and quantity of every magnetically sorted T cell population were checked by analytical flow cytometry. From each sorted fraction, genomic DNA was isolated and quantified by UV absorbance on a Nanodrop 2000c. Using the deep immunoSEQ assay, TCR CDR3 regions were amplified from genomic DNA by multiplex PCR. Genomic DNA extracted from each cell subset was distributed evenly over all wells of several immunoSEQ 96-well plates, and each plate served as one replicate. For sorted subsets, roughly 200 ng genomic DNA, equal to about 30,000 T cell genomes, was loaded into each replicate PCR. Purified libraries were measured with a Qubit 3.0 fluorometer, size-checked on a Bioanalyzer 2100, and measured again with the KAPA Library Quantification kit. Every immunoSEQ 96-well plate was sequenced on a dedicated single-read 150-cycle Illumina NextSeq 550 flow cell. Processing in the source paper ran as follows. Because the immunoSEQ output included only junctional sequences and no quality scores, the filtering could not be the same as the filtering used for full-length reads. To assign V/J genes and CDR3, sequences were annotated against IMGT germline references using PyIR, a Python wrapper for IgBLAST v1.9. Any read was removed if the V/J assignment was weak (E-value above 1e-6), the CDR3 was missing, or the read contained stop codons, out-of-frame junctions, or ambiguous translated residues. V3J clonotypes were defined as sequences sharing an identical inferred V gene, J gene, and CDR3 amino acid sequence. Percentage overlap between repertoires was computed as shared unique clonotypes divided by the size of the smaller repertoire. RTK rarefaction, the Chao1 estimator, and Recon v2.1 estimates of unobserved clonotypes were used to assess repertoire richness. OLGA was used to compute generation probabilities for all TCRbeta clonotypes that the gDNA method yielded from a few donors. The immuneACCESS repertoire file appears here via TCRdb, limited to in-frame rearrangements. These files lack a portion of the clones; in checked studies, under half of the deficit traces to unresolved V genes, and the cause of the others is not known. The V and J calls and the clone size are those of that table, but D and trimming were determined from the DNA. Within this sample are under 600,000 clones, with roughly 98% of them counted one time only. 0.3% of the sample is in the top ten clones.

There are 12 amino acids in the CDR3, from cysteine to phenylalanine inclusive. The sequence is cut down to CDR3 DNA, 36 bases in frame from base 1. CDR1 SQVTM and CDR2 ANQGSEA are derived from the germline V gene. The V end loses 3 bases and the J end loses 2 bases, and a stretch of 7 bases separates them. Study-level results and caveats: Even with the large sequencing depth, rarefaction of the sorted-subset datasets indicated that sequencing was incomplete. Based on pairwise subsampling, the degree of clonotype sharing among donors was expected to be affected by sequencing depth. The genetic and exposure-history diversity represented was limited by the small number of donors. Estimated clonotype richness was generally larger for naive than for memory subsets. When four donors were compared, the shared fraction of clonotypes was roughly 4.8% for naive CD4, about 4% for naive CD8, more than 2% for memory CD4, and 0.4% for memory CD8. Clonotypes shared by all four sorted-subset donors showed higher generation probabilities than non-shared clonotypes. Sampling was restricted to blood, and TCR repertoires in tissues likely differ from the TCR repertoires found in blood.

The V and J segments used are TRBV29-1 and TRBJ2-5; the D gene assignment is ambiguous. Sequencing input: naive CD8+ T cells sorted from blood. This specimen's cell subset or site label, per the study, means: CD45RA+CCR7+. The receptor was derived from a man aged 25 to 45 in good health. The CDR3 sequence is CSVDDLQETQYF. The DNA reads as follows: TGCAGCGTTGATGACCTACAAGAGACCCAGTACTTC.